Sequencing of this TCR beta chain was carried out in a study of blood T cell repertoires in COVID-19. Study background: Nucleic acid was either cDNA or gDNA, and it came from T cells, B-cell-depleted T cells, or PBMCs.

Living in about two dozen US areas, the participants were between 18 and 89 years of age. Participants reported their clinical history, and cohort assignment relied on those reports. The CDR3 is 14 amino acids. CDR1 is SGHDT and CDR2 is YYEEEE in the germline V gene. With 0 bases removed from V and 1 base from J, the gap between germline ends came to 8 bases. As originally analysed: Reference gene primer amplification gave estimated nucleated cell counts. Clones were sequenced by immunoSEQ multiplex PCR, and TCRdb holds only the in-frame ones, with some missing. V and J calls plus clone size are reproduced from that table; the DNA served to infer D and trimming. The top ten hold roughly 12% of the sample, which has approximately 200,000 clones, roughly 82% seen once.

The chain combines TRBV5-6 with TRBJ2-7; a possible D gene is TRBD1 (5 bases). The sequencing input was PBMCs or T cells enriched from blood (not recorded which). This TCR came from a man aged 40-49 years who had recovered from COVID-19. The CDR3 reads CASSLDRMSYEQYF. CDR3 DNA sequence: TGTGCCAGCAGCTTGGACAGGATGTCCTACGAGCAGTACTTC.